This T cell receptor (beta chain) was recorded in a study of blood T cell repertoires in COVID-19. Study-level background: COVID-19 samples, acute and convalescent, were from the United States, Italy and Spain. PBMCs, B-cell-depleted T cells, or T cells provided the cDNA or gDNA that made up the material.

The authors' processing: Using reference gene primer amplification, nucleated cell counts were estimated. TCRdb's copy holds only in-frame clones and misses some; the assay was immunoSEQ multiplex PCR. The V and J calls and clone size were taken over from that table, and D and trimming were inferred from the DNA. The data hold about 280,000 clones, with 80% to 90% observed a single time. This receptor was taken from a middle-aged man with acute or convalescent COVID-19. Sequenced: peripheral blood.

The CDR3 sequence: CASSSVLAKNIQYF. The CDR3 nucleotides are TGTGCCAGCAGCTCGGTTCTAGCCAAAAACATTCAGTACTTC. This chain connects TRBV14 to TRBJ2-4; D is unclear. The germline CDR1 and CDR2 sequences are SGHDN and FVKESK. Trimming removed 5 bases from V and 0 bases from J, with 8 bases in between. There are 14 residues in the CDR3.